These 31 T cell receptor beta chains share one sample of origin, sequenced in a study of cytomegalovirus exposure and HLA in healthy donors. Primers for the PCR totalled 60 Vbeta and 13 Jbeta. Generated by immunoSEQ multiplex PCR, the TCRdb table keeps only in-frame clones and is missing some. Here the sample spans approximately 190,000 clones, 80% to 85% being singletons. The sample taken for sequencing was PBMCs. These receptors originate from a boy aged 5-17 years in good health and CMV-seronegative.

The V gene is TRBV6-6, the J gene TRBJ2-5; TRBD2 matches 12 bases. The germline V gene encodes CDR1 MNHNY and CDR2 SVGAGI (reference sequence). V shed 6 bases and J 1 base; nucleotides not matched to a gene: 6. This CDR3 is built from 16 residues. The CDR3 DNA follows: TGTGCCAGCAGACAACTAGCGGGAGGACCCCAAGAGACCCAGTACTTC. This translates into CASRQLAGGPQETQYF.

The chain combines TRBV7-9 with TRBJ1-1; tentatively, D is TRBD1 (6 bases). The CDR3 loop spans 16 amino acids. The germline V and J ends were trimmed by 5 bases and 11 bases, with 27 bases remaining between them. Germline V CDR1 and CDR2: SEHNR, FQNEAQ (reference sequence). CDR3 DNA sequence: TGTGCCAGCAGCCTTCAAACCCCCCTAGTACAGGGCCGGGCTTTCTTT. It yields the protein CASSLQTPLVQGRAFF.

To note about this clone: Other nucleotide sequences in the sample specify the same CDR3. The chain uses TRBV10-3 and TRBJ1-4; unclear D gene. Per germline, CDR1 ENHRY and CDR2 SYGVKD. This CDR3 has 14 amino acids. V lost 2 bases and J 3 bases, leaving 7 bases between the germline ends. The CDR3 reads CAISEGLSNEKLFF. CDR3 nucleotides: TGTGCCATCAGTGAGGGGCTTTCTAATGAAAAACTGTTTTTT.

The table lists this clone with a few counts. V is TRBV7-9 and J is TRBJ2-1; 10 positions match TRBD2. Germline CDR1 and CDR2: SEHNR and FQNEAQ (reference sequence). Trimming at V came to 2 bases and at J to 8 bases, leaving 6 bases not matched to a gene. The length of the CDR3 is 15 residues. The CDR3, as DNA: TGTGCCAGCAGCTTAAGCGGGAGGGCCCTCCATGAGCAGTTCTTC. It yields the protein CASSLSGRALHEQFF.

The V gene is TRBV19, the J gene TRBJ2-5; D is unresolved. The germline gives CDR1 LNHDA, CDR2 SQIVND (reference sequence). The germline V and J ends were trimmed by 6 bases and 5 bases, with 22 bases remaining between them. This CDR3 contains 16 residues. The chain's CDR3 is CASSPRSSRWMETQYF. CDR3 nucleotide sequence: TGTGCCAGTAGCCCTAGGAGTTCCCGATGGATGGAGACCCAGTACTTC.

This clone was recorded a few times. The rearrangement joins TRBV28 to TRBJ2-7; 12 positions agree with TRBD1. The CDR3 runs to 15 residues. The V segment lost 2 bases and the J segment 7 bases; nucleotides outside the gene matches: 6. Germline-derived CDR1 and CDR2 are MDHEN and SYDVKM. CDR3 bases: TGTGCCAGCAGTTTAGGGGGGACAGGGGGCAATGAGCAGTACTTC. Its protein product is CASSLGGTGGNEQYF.

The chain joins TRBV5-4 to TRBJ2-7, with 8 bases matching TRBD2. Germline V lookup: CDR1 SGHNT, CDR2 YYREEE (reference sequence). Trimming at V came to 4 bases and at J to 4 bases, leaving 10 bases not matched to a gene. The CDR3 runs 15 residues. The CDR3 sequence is CASSPSGGKGYEQYF. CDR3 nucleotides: TGTGCCAGCAGCCCCTCGGGGGGGAAGGGATACGAGCAGTACTTC. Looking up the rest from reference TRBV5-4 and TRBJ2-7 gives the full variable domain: ETGVTQSPTHLIKTRGQQVTLRCSSQSGHNTVSWYQQALGQGPQFIFQYYREEENGRGNFPPRFSGLQFPNYSSELNVNALELDDSALYLCASSPSGGKGYEQYFGPGTRLTVT.

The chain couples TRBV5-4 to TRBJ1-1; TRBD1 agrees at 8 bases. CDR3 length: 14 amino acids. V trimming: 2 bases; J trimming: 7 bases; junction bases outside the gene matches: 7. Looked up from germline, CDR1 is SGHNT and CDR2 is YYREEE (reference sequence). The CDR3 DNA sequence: TGTGCCAGCAGCTTCGCAGGGGGCGGGGGTGAAGCTTTCTTT. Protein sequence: CASSFAGGGGEAFF. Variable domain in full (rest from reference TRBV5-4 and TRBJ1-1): ETGVTQSPTHLIKTRGQQVTLRCSSQSGHNTVSWYQQALGQGPQFIFQYYREEENGRGNFPPRFSGLQFPNYSSELNVNALELDDSALYLCASSFAGGGGEAFFGQGTRLTVV.

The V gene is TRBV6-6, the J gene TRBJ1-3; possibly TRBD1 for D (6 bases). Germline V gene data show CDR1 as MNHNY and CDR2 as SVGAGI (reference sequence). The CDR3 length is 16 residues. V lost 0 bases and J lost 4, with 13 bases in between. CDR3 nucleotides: TGTGCCAGCAGTTACTCGTTTGCAGGGGCCGGAAACACCATATATTTT. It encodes CASSYSFAGAGNTIYF.

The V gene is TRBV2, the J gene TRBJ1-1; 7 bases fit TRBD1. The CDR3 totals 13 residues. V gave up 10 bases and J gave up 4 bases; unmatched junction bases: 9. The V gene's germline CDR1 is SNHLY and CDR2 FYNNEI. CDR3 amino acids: CATSTGIGTEAFF. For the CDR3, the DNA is TGTGCCACCTCGACAGGGATCGGCACTGAAGCTTTCTTT.

CDR3 in amino acids: CASSVGAGGYTF. CDR3 coding DNA: TGTGCCAGCAGCGTTGGTGCAGGGGGGTACACCTTC. The chain recombines TRBV7-9 with TRBJ1-2; 7 bases are a match to TRBD1. The CDR3 runs 12 residues. V shed 5 bases, J shed 11 bases, and the junction held 8 bases outside the gene matches. In germline, CDR1 is SEHNR, CDR2 FQNEAQ (reference sequence).

CDR3 nucleotide sequence: TGTGCCAGTAGTATATTGGGGCCTAGTGAGCAGTTCTTC. It translates to CASSILGPSEQFF. The V gene is TRBV19, the J gene TRBJ2-1; the D gene is possibly TRBD1 (5 bases). Germline lookup yields CDR1 LNHDA and CDR2 SQIVND (reference sequence). The CDR3 has 13 amino acids. Trimming removed 2 bases at V and 9 bases at J, with 11 bases between. Variable domain in full (rest from reference TRBV19 and TRBJ2-1): DGGITQSPKYLFRKEGQNVTLSCEQNLNHDAMYWYRQDPGQGLRLIYYSQIVNDFQKGDIAEGYSVSREKKESFPLTVTSAQKNPTAFYLCASSILGPSEQFFGPGTRLTVL.

The CDR3 region is CAWSRAGDSEQFF. The CDR3, as DNA: TGTGCCTGGAGTAGAGCGGGAGATAGTGAGCAGTTCTTC. The genes are TRBV30 and TRBJ2-1; 8 bases fit TRBD2. The germline gives CDR1 GTSNPN, CDR2 SVGIG (reference sequence). V shed 2 bases and J 9 bases; nucleotides not matched to a gene: 6. The CDR3 consists of 13 residues.

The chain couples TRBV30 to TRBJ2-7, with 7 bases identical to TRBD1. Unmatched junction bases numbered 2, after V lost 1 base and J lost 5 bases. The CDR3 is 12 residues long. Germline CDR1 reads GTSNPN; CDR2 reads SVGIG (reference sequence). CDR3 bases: TGTGCCTGGAGTGGGGACAGCCACGAGCAGTACTTC. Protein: CAWSGDSHEQYF.

The CDR3, as DNA: TGTGCCAGCAGCGCTATACAGGGGGCGCCCGGGGAGCTGTTTTTT. Translating gives CASSAIQGAPGELFF. The chain has TRBV9 and TRBJ2-2, with 9 bases fitting TRBD1. The germline V gene has CDR1 SGDLS and CDR2 YYNGEE. The V and J ends lost 3 bases and 6 bases, in that order; junction bases with no gene match: 6. The CDR3 runs 15 residues.

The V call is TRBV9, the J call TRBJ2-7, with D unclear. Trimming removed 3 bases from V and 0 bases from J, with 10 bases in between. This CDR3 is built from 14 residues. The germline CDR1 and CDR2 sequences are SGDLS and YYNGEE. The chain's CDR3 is CASSATGSSYEQYF. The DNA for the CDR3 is TGTGCCAGCAGCGCGACGGGTAGCTCCTACGAGCAGTACTTC. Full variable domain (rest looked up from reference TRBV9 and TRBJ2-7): DSGVTQTPKHLITATGQRVTLRCSPRSGDLSVYWYQQSLDQGLQFLIQYYNGEERAKGNILERFSAQQFPDLHSELNLSSLELGDSALYFCASSATGSSYEQYFGPGTRLTVT.

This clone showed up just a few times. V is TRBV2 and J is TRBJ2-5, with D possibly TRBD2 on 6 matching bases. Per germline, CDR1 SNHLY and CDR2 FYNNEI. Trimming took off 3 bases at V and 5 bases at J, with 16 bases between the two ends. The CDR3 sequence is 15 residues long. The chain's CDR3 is CASSDPGTAKETQYF. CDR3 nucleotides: TGTGCCAGCAGTGACCCGGGGACTGCCAAGGAGACCCAGTACTTC.

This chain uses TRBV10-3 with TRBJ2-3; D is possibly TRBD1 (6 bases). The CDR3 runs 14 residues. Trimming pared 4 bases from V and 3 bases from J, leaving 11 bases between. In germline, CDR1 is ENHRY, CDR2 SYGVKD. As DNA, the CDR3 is TGTGCCATCAGTGGAACAGGGCCAACAGATACGCAGTATTTT. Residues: CAISGTGPTDTQYF.

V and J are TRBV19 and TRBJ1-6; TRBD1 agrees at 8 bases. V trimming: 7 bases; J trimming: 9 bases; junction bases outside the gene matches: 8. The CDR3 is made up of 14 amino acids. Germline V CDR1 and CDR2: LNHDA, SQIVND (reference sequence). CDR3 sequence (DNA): TGTGCCAGTACCAAACCTGGACAGGGTTCACCCCTCCACTTT. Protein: CASTKPGQGSPLHF.

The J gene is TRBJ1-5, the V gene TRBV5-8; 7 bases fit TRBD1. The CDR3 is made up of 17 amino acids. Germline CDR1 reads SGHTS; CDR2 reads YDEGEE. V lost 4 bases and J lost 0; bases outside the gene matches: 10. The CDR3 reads CASSTRDSAYSNQPQHF. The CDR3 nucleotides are TGTGCCAGCAGCACACGGGACAGCGCCTATAGCAATCAGCCCCAGCATTTT.

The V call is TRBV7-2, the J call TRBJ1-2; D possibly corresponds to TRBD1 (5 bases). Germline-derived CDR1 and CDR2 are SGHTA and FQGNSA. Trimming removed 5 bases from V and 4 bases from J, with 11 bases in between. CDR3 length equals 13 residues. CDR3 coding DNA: TGTGCCAGCAGCAACTGGGGCGCCTATGGCTACACCTTC. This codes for CASSNWGAYGYTF.

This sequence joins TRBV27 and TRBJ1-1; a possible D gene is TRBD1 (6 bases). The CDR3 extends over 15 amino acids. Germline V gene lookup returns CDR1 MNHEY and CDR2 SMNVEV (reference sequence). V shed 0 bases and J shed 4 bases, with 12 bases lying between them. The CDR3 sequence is CASSLSGPRGTEAFF. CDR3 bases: TGTGCCAGCAGTTTATCGGGCCCCAGGGGCACTGAAGCTTTCTTT.

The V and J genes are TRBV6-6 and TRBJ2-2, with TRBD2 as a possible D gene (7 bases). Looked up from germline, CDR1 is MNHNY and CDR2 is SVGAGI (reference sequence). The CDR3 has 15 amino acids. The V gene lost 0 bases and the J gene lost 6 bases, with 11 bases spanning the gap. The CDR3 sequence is CASSYSRGPAGELFF. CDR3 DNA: TGTGCCAGCAGTTACTCGCGGGGGCCGGCCGGGGAGCTGTTTTTT.

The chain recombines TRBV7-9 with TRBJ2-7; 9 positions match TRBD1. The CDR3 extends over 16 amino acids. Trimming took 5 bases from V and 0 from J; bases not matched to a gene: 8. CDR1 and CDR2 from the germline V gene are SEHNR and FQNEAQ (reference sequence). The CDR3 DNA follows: TGTGCCAGCAGCACCCCCGGGACAGGGAGCTCCTACGAGCAGTACTTC. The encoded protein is CASSTPGTGSSYEQYF. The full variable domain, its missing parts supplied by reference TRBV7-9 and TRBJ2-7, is DTGVSQNPRHKITKRGQNVTFRCDPISEHNRLYWYRQTLGQGPEFLTYFQNEAQLEKSRLLSDRFSAERPKGSFSTLEIQRTEQGDSAMYLCASSTPGTGSSYEQYFGPGTRLTVT.

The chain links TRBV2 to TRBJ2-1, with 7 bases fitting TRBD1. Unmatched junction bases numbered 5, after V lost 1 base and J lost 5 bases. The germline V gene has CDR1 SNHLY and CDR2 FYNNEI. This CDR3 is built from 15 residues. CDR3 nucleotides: TGTGCCAGCAGTGAAGTCGCAGGGGGTCACAATGAGCAGTTCTTC. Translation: CASSEVAGGHNEQFF. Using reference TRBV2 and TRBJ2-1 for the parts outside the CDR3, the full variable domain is EPEVTQTPSHQVTQMGQEVILRCVPISNHLYFYWYRQILGQKVEFLVSFYNNEISEKSEIFDDQFSVERPDGSNFTLKIRSTKLEDSAMYFCASSEVAGGHNEQFFGPGTRLTVL.

The CDR3 DNA is TGCAGCGTTGAAGGACTAGCGGGGAGGGATTACAATGAGCAGTTCTTC. It is translated as CSVEGLAGRDYNEQFF. The chain employs TRBV29-1 and TRBJ2-1; 11 bases align to TRBD2. Germline V lookup: CDR1 SQVTM, CDR2 ANQGSEA. The CDR3 contains 16 residues. V was pared by 1 base and J by 4 bases, with 6 bases of the junction left unmatched.

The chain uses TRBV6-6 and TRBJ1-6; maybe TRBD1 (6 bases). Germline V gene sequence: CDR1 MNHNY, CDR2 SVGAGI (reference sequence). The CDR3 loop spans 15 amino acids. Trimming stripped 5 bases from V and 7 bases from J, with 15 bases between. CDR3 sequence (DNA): TGTGCCAGCAGTCCCTCTCTACAGGGAAATTCACCCCTCCACTTT. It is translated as CASSPSLQGNSPLHF.

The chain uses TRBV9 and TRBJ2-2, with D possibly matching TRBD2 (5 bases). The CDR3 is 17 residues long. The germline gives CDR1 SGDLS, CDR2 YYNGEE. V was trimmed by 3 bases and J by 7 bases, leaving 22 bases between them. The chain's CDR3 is CASSEMGSGYLGGELFF. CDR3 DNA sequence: TGTGCCAGCAGCGAGATGGGGAGTGGGTATTTGGGCGGGGAGCTGTTTTTT.

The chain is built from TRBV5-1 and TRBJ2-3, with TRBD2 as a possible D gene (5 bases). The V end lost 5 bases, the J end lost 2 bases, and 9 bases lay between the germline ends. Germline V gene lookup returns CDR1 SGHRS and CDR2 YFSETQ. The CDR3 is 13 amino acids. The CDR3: CASRKTNTDTQYF. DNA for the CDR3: TGCGCCAGCAGAAAGACTAACACAGATACGCAGTATTTT.

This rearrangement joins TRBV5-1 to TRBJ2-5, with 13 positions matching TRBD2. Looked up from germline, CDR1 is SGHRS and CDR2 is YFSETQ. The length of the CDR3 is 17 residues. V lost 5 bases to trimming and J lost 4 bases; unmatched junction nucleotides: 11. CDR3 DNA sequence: TGCGCCAGCAGTCTTGGGACTAGCGGGAAATTTATAGAGACCCAGTACTTC. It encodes CASSLGTSGKFIETQYF.

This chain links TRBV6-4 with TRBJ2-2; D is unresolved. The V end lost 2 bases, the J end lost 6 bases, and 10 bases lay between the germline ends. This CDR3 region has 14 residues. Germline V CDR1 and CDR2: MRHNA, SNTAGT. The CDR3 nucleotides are TGTGCCAGCAGTGACGATAGTTTGGCCGGGGAGCTGTTTTTT. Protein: CASSDDSLAGELFF.